This TCR beta chain was recorded in a study of OX40 agonist ivuxolimab in advanced cancers. Sequenced by immunoSEQ multiplex PCR; TCRdb stores in-frame clones only, minus some. The sample contains 40,000 to 45,000 clones, less than 90% of which appear only once. The clonotype originates from an adult with an advanced solid tumor such as melanoma, head and neck, liver or kidney cancer. Sequences were derived from CD4+ or CD8+ T cells sorted from blood, sampled in a trial of the OX40 agonist ivuxolimab.

CDR3 protein: CASSLDFANNIQYF. The CDR3 DNA is TGCGCCAGCAGCTTGGATTTTGCTAATAACATTCAGTACTTC. The chain recombines TRBV5-1 with TRBJ2-4, with D hard to call. V shed 0 bases and J shed 7 bases, with 11 bases lying between them. Germline-derived CDR1 and CDR2 are SGHRS and YFSETQ. The CDR3 consists of 14 residues.